Listed below are T cell receptor beta chains from one sample, sequenced in a study of OX40 agonist ivuxolimab in advanced cancers. Repertoires were generated with immunoSEQ multiplex PCR, while TCRdb's copy carries only in-frame clones and drops some. The data contain 30,000 to 35,000 clones, over 60% of them seen just once; the ten biggest clones take up approximately 20%. The sequencing here drew on CD4+ or CD8+ T cells sorted from blood, taken in a trial of the OX40 agonist ivuxolimab. These receptors originate from an adult with an advanced solid tumor such as melanoma, head and neck, liver or kidney cancer. CDR3s include the opening cysteine and the closing phenylalanine or tryptophan. The D gene is left open where the match is weak. Part of the rows lack a size; the others show once, few, many or a class for expanded clones.

V gene: TRBV4-1
clone size: -
J gene: TRBJ1-4
D gene: -
CDR3 protein: CASSQDVRFQEKLFF
CDR3 DNA: TGCGCCAGCAGCCAAGATGTCAGGTTTCAAGAAAAACTGTTTTTT

V gene: TRBV6-4
clone size: -
J gene: TRBJ2-3
D gene: -
CDR3 protein: CASSDGGTRGDTQYF
CDR3 DNA: TGTGCCAGCAGTGACGGAGGGACTCGTGGAGATACGCAGTATTTT

V gene: TRBV29-1
clone size: -
J gene: TRBJ1-3
D gene: -
CDR3 protein: CSVDRGLSGNTIYF
CDR3 DNA: TGCAGCGTTGACCGCGGTCTTTCTGGAAACACCATATATTTT

V gene: TRBV29-1
clone size: -
J gene: TRBJ2-5
D gene: -
CDR3 protein: CSVEGGAGTQYF
CDR3 DNA: TGCAGCGTTGAAGGTGGGGCGGGGACCCAGTACTTC

V gene: TRBV6-5
clone size: -
J gene: TRBJ1-2
D gene: -
CDR3 protein: CASSYSTTGAFYGYTF
CDR3 DNA: TGTGCCAGCAGTTACTCGACGACGGGGGCGTTCTATGGCTACACCTTC

V gene: TRBV7-9
clone size: -
J gene: TRBJ1-3
D gene: -
CDR3 protein: CASITGTTGNTIYF
CDR3 DNA: TGTGCCAGCATAACAGGGACAACTGGAAACACCATATATTTT

V gene: TRBV7-9
clone size: -
J gene: TRBJ2-7
D gene: -
CDR3 protein: CASSLRPNYEQYF
CDR3 DNA: TGTGCCAGCAGCTTAAGGCCTAACTACGAGCAGTACTTC

V gene: TRBV4-2
clone size: once
J gene: TRBJ2-3
D gene: TRBD2
CDR3 protein: CASSQDLGLASHTDTQYF
CDR3 DNA: TGTGCCAGCAGCCAAGATCTAGGACTAGCTTCCCACACAGATACGCAGTATTTT

V gene: TRBV12-5
clone size: -
J gene: TRBJ2-2
D gene: -
CDR3 protein: CASGLGTNGWVGELFF
CDR3 DNA: TGTGCTAGTGGTTTGGGGACGAACGGCTGGGTCGGGGAGCTGTTTTTT

V gene: TRBV6-5
clone size: -
J gene: TRBJ2-7
D gene: -
CDR3 protein: CASSYSRGRGEQYF
CDR3 DNA: TGTGCCAGCAGTTACTCCCGGGGAAGGGGCGAGCAGTACTTC

V gene: TRBV6-1
clone size: -
J gene: TRBJ1-1
D gene: TRBD1
CDR3 protein: CASSEATGRRAFF
CDR3 DNA: TGTGCCAGCAGTGAAGCGACAGGGAGGCGAGCTTTCTTT

V gene: TRBV7-9
clone size: few
J gene: TRBJ2-3
D gene: TRBD1
CDR3 protein: CASSRDREADTQYF
CDR3 DNA: TGTGCCAGCAGCCGGGACAGGGAAGCAGATACGCAGTATTTT

V gene: TRBV5-4
clone size: -
J gene: TRBJ1-1
D gene: TRBD1
CDR3 protein: CASSEPAGQGTNTEAFF
CDR3 DNA: TGTGCCAGCAGCGAGCCGGCCGGACAGGGTACGAACACTGAAGCTTTCTTT

V gene: TRBV5-6
clone size: -
J gene: TRBJ1-5
D gene: -
CDR3 protein: CASSLRGANQPQHF
CDR3 DNA: TGTGCCAGCAGCTTGAGGGGAGCCAATCAGCCCCAGCATTTT

V gene: TRBV2
clone size: -
J gene: TRBJ2-1
D gene: -
CDR3 protein: CASSASPRIEQFF
CDR3 DNA: TGTGCCAGCAGCGCAAGCCCGCGGATTGAGCAGTTCTTC